The 4 T cell receptor beta chains below all came from one sample that was sequenced in a study of T cells in Graves' hyperthyroidism and ophthalmopathy (dated by TCRdb to between 2017 and 2020). Preparation of the library involved multiplex PCR. The sequencer was an Illumina HiSeq 2000. TCR beta CDR3 regions were amplified from RNA transcripts. The first round of RT-PCR for the TCR CDR3 was performed with the HTBI primer set and the Qiagen OneStep RT-PCR kit. TCRdb reprocessing: public reads trimmed at Q25 with fastp, clones called with MiXCR, in-frame beta chains kept. A single entry per CDR3 protein holds the most common genes and DNA from its merged rows. The sample records 400,000 or so distinct CDR3 sequences, around 15% of which are singletons. Jointly, the top ten make up approximately 19% of the sample. Source material: blood. These receptor sequences come from a woman aged 55-70 years with Graves' ophthalmopathy.

The sample holds a few counts of this clonotype. V and J are TRBV7-6 and TRBJ2-5; D might be TRBD2 (6 bases). Germline-derived CDR1 and CDR2 are SGHVS and FNYEAQ. Trimming stripped 2 bases from V and 4 bases from J, with 11 bases between. The CDR3 runs to 14 residues. The CDR3 reads CASSLYSAGETQYF. DNA for the CDR3: TGTGCCAGCAGCTTATATTCAGCGGGAGAGACCCAGTACTTC.

This clonotype was observed at least ten times. The V call is TRBV2, the J call TRBJ2-5; TRBD2 matches at 10 bases. V gave up 6 bases and J gave up 5 bases; unmatched junction bases: 9. The CDR3 runs to 15 residues. Germline V gene data show CDR1 as SNHLY and CDR2 as FYNNEI. The CDR3: CASSVASGSGETQYF. The CDR3 DNA follows: TGTGCCAGCAGCGTGGCTAGCGGGAGCGGGGAGACCCAGTACTTC. Complete variable domain (other parts from reference TRBV2 and TRBJ2-5): EPEVTQTPSHQVTQMGQEVILRCVPISNHLYFYWYRQILGQKVEFLVSFYNNEISEKSEIFDDQFSVERPDGSNFTLKIRSTKLEDSAMYFCASSVASGSGETQYFGPGTRLLVL.

This clonotype has at least ten counts. The V call is TRBV29-1, the J call TRBJ2-1, with a tentative D call TRBD1 (8 bases). V was shortened by 4 bases and J by 5 bases, with 15 bases between the two germline ends. CDR3 length equals 14 residues. The germline V gene encodes CDR1 SQVTM and CDR2 ANQGSEA. CDR3: CSVGTTGGDNEQFF. The CDR3 nucleotides read TGCAGCGTTGGGACCACAGGGGGGGACAATGAGCAGTTCTTC.

The chain is built from TRBV11-2 and TRBJ2-3; tentative D call: TRBD1 (5 bases). CDR3 length equals 16 residues. Germline V CDR1 and CDR2: SGHAT, FQNNGV. Deletions cut 5 bases from V and 0 bases from J, with 15 bases between. The CDR3 bases are TGTGCCAGCAGCCAGCAGGGCGCGTCTAGCACAGATACGCAGTATTTT. As protein: CASSQQGASSTDTQYF.